This TCR beta chain was sequenced during a study of T cell repertoires in cytomegalovirus infection. Germline V gives CDR1 SGDLS, CDR2 YYNGEE. The CDR3 spans 15 residues. V lost 0 bases to trimming and J lost 7 bases, with 11 bases between them. TCRdb analysed the reads with MiXCR anew, one entry per CDR3 protein. The sample lists some 230,000 distinct CDR3 sequences, 22% occurring once. The chain joins TRBV9 to TRBJ1-6; possible D gene TRBD1, 6 bases. The specimen was CD8+ T cells from PBMCs. This receptor was identified in a human donor in good health (CMV status not recorded). Some clones in this sample may be carry-over from other donors' samples. The CDR3 region is CASSVGGGGNSPLHF. The CDR3, as DNA: TGTGCCAGCAGCGTAGGTGGGGGCGGAAATTCACCCCTCCACTTT.